This is a list of T cell receptor beta chains from one sample in a study of blood T cells in healthy people across ages. TCRdb re-analysed the 5' RACE reads in MiXCR, keeping a single row per CDR3 protein. Among about 1,400,000 distinct CDR3 sequences, around two fifths were seen once, and the ten largest hold roughly 7.7%. The sample consisted of blood. The receptors stem from a young woman in good health. Both conserved end residues are part of each CDR3. The order of the fields is V gene, CDR3 length, J gene, D gene, clone size, CDR3 protein, CDR3 DNA. The D gene is left open where the match is weak. A row's size may be missing; if present it is once, few, many or a size class.

TRBV20-1	17	TRBJ1-2	TRBD1	once	CSARAAVTGYANYGYTF	TGCAGTGCTAGAGCTGCCGTGACAGGGTACGCTAACTATGGCTACACCTTC
TRBV4-2	16	TRBJ2-3	.	few	CASSQAETGTKGAQYF	TGTGCCAGCAGCCAAGCCGAAACAGGAACCAAAGGCGCGCAGTATTTT
TRBV20-1	13	TRBJ1-2	TRBD1	.	CSAARDSSSSCTF	TGCAGTGCTGCCCGGGACAGTTCTTCTTCGTGCACCTTC
TRBV7-9	13	TRBJ1-1	.	.	CASRDPIYTEAFF	TGTGCCAGCCGGGATCCGATCTACACTGAAGCTTTCTTT
TRBV12-3/TRBV12-4	13	TRBJ1-1	.	.	CASSLSTGPEAFF	TGTGCCAGCAGTCTTTCTACAGGTCCTGAAGCTTTCTTT
TRBV7-6	13	TRBJ2-2	.	few	CASSQPGSGELFF	TGTGCCAGCAGCCAACCGGGATCCGGGGAGCTGTTTTTT
TRBV18	12	TRBJ2-7	.	.	CASSPVITEQYF	TGTGCCAGCTCACCAGTAATAACCGAGCAGTACTTC
TRBV20-1	16	TRBJ2-7	TRBD2	.	CSAEGLVDGSYNEQYF	TGCAGTGCGGAGGGACTAGTAGATGGCTCCTACAATGAGCAGTACTTC
TRBV9	15	TRBJ2-1	.	.	CASSVFSKVGNEQFF	TGTGCCAGCAGCGTCTTTAGCAAGGTGGGCAATGAGCAGTTCTTC
TRBV12-3/TRBV12-4	12	TRBJ1-2	.	.	CASSKGLAGYTF	TGTGCCAGCAGTAAGGGGTTGGCCGGCTACACCTTC
TRBV20-1	13	TRBJ1-2	.	.	CSSPGAANYGYTF	TGCAGTTCACCGGGGGCAGCTAACTATGGCTACACCTTC
TRBV20-1	15	TRBJ2-7	TRBD1	few	CSARPGQGVSYEQYF	TGCAGTGCTAGACCGGGACAGGGAGTGAGCTACGAGCAGTACTTC
TRBV27	15	TRBJ2-7	TRBD1	.	CASVPTGQGTYEQYF	TGTGCCAGCGTACCAACCGGACAGGGAACCTACGAGCAGTACTTC
TRBV12-3/TRBV12-4	14	TRBJ2-3	TRBD1	.	CASSLGQGRNTQYF	TGTGCCAGCAGTCTAGGACAGGGTCGGAATACGCAGTATTTT
TRBV28	18	TRBJ2-7	TRBD2	.	CASSLEVYRTSGSYEQYF	TGTGCCAGCAGTTTAGAAGTTTACAGGACTAGCGGTTCCTACGAGCAGTACTTC
TRBV4-2	19	TRBJ2-7	TRBD2	.	CASSQDTVPTAGLANEQYF	TGTGCCAGCAGCCAAGATACTGTGCCCACAGCGGGGTTGGCTAACGAGCAGTACTTC
TRBV27	14	TRBJ2-1	TRBD2	.	CASSAGTSGSLQFF	TGTGCCAGCAGTGCCGGGACTAGCGGGAGTCTGCAGTTCTTC
TRBV29-1	13	TRBJ2-1	TRBD1	.	CSETRQGANEQFF	TGCAGCGAGACCCGCCAGGGGGCCAATGAGCAGTTCTTC
TRBV6-1	14	TRBJ2-7	TRBD1	few	CASRRTGSGYEQYF	TGTGCCAGCAGGAGGACAGGTTCGGGCTACGAGCAGTACTTC
TRBV27	14	TRBJ1-6	.	.	CASSLVGDNSPLHF	TGTGCCAGCAGTTTAGTGGGCGATAATTCACCCCTCCACTTT
TRBV7-2	16	TRBJ1-2	.	.	CASGPSRTAEIYGYTF	TGTGCCAGCGGCCCTTCCAGGACAGCCGAAATCTATGGCTACACCTTC
TRBV13	15	TRBJ2-3	.	.	CASSWSTASTDTQYF	TGTGCCAGCAGCTGGTCCACAGCAAGCACAGATACGCAGTATTTT
TRBV20-1	12	TRBJ2-5	TRBD2	.	CSARTSDETQYF	TGCAGTGCACGGACTAGCGACGAGACCCAGTACTTC
TRBV9	19	TRBJ2-3	TRBD2	.	CASSVEWTSGGRNTDTQYF	TGTGCCAGCAGCGTAGAATGGACTAGCGGGGGGCGGAACACAGATACGCAGTATTTT